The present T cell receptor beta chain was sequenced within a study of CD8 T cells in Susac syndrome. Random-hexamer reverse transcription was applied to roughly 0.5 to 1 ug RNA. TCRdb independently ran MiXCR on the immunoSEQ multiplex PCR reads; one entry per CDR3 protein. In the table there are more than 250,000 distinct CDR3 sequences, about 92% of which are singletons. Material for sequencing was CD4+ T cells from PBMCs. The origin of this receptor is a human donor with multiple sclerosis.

This CDR3 is CASSQGIILRGARGERSYTF. DNA of the CDR3: TGCGCCAGCAGCCAAGGGATAATATTACGCGGCGCCAGGGGCGAGAGGAGCTACACCTTC. V is TRBV4-1 and J is TRBJ1-2; possibly TRBD1 for D (6 bases). The germline gives CDR1 MGHRA, CDR2 YSYEKL. The ends were cut back, 1 base at V and 9 bases at J, with 33 bases in the middle. The CDR3 contains 20 residues.